These T cell receptor beta chains were read from a single sample in a study of regulatory dendritic cells for organ transplantation. The protocol was immunoSEQ multiplex PCR, while the TCRdb copy is restricted to in-frame clones and leaves out a portion. Of under 35,000 clones listed, about four fifths are singletons. The sample was naive CD8+ T cells from blood. The receptor set was obtained from a human donor in good health. The CDR3 runs from the conserved cysteine through the conserved F or W. The order of the fields is V gene, clone size, J gene, D gene, CDR3 protein, CDR3 DNA. The D gene is left open where the match is weak. A clone size is listed for some rows: how often the clone was seen (once, few, many), or a class if it is expanded.

>TRBV5-5|NA|TRBJ2-7|NA
CASSPSGRDYEQYF
TGTGCCAGCAGCCCCTCTGGCAGGGACTACGAGCAGTACTTC
>TRBV9|NA|TRBJ1-2|NA
CASSVEPENYGYTF
TGTGCCAGCAGCGTAGAGCCGGAGAACTATGGCTACACCTTC
>TRBV29-1|NA|TRBJ1-2|NA
CSVDTGLLSGYTF
TGCAGCGTTGACACAGGTCTCCTTAGTGGCTACACCTTC
>TRBV5-1|few|TRBJ2-3|TRBD1
CASSRGGVGAADTQYF
TGCGCCAGCAGCCGAGGGGGCGTTGGTGCGGCAGATACGCAGTATTTT
>TRBV6-5|NA|TRBJ1-2|NA
CASSYFGGSYGYTF
TGTGCCAGCAGTTACTTCGGAGGGAGCTATGGCTACACCTTC
>TRBV14|NA|TRBJ1-1|TRBD1
CASSQASGGTEAFF
TGTGCCAGCAGCCAAGCGTCAGGGGGCACTGAAGCTTTCTTT
>TRBV13|NA|TRBJ2-3|TRBD2
CASSSSGGEWDTQYF
TGTGCCAGCAGCTCTAGCGGGGGGGAGTGGGATACGCAGTATTTT
>TRBV5-6|NA|TRBJ1-1|NA
CASSSTGLAEAFF
TGTGCCAGCAGCTCAACAGGGTTGGCTGAAGCTTTCTTT
>TRBV19|few|TRBJ2-7|NA
CASSWGLSYEQYF
TGTGCCAGTAGTTGGGGACTCTCCTACGAGCAGTACTTC
>TRBV10-3|NA|TRBJ2-1|TRBD2
CAISESVAGGGDEQFF
TGTGCCATCAGTGAATCTGTAGCGGGGGGGGGAGATGAGCAGTTCTTC
>TRBV4-1|once|TRBJ1-2|TRBD1
CASSRRNRQGPIPNYGYTF
TGCGCCAGCAGCCGGCGAAACCGACAGGGGCCCATCCCTAACTATGGCTACACCTTC
>TRBV5-1|NA|TRBJ2-7|TRBD1
CASSYTGGNEQYF
TGCGCCAGCAGCTACACAGGGGGGAACGAGCAGTACTTC
>TRBV5-1|NA|TRBJ1-2|NA
CASSPTGTRIDGYTF
TGCGCCAGCAGCCCAACCGGGACAAGAATAGATGGCTACACCTTC
>TRBV19|NA|TRBJ2-5|NA
CASSMGQEIQETQYF
TGTGCCAGTAGTATGGGGCAGGAAATCCAAGAGACCCAGTACTTC
>TRBV10-3|NA|TRBJ1-6|NA
CAISESKEGFNSPLHF
TGTGCCATCAGTGAGTCGAAGGAGGGTTTTAATTCACCCCTCCACTTT
>TRBV7-2|NA|TRBJ2-1|NA
CASSLESGRGEQFF
TGTGCCAGCAGCTTAGAGTCCGGACGGGGTGAGCAGTTCTTC
>TRBV11-2|NA|TRBJ1-2|NA
CASSLAQGLGYGYTF
TGTGCCAGCAGCTTAGCCCAGGGACTAGGCTATGGCTACACCTTC
>TRBV7-6|NA|TRBJ2-6|TRBD1
CASSPGGRGPGANVLTF
TGTGCCAGCAGCCCCGGTGGCAGGGGGCCCGGGGCCAACGTCCTGACTTTC
>TRBV2|NA|TRBJ2-3|TRBD1
CASSEKQGVWADTQYF
TGTGCCAGCAGTGAAAAACAGGGGGTTTGGGCAGATACGCAGTATTTT
>TRBV27|NA|TRBJ2-1|NA
CASSLSSSATYNEQFF
TGTGCCAGCAGTTTATCCTCTAGTGCGACCTACAATGAGCAGTTCTTC
>TRBV4-2|NA|TRBJ1-1|NA
CASSQVGENTEAFF
TGTGCCAGCAGCCAAGTAGGGGAGAACACTGAAGCTTTCTTT
>TRBV27|NA|TRBJ2-3|TRBD2
CASRSGTSRADTQYF
TGTGCCAGCAGGTCTGGGACTAGCAGGGCAGATACGCAGTATTTT
>TRBV4-2|NA|TRBJ1-1|NA
CASSQPLRGFMNTEAFF
TGTGCCAGCAGCCAACCTCTCCGGGGGTTCATGAACACTGAAGCTTTCTTT
>TRBV11-2|NA|TRBJ1-1|NA
CASSLGDMNTEAFF
TGTGCCAGCAGCTTAGGAGACATGAACACTGAAGCTTTCTTT
>TRBV11-2|few|TRBJ2-7|NA
CASSYLGGPTAYEQYF
TGTGCCAGCAGCTACCTGGGGGGGCCCACCGCCTACGAGCAGTACTTC
>TRBV5-4|NA|TRBJ2-3|TRBD2
CASSLLAGSPSTDTQYF
TGTGCCAGCAGCTTGCTAGCGGGGAGTCCTAGCACAGATACGCAGTATTTT
>TRBV11-3|NA|TRBJ2-5|NA
CASSTPSTSPETQYF
TGTGCCAGCAGCACCCCGAGCACTAGCCCAGAGACCCAGTACTTC
>TRBV6-5|NA|TRBJ2-7|TRBD1
CASSYSTGLNEQYF
TGTGCCAGCAGTTACTCGACAGGGTTGAACGAGCAGTACTTC
>TRBV7-9|NA|TRBJ2-2|TRBD2
CASSSWGGDPTGELFF
TGTGCCAGCAGCTCTTGGGGAGGGGACCCCACCGGGGAGCTGTTTTTT
>TRBV25-1|NA|TRBJ1-3|NA
CASSRQVLSSGNTIYF
TGTGCCAGCAGTCGACAGGTCCTTAGCTCTGGAAACACCATATATTTT
>TRBV29-1|NA|TRBJ1-2|NA
CSVEAAVNYGYTF
TGCAGCGTTGAAGCTGCGGTAAACTATGGCTACACCTTC
>TRBV5-3|NA|TRBJ1-1|NA
CARSFSTEAFF
TGTGCCAGAAGCTTCTCGACAGAAGCTTTCTTT
>TRBV6-1|NA|TRBJ2-7|NA
CASSETQVGSSYEQYF
TGTGCCAGCAGTGAAACGCAGGTGGGGAGCTCCTACGAGCAGTACTTC